These 22 T cell receptor beta chains came from one sample sequenced in a study of naive and memory T cell subsets. A UMI-containing oligonucleotide was joined by 3' ligation to the TCR cDNA template. The SP2 primer and nested alpha and beta constant region primers amplified ligated cDNA in four rounds. From the 5' RACE reads, TCRdb called clonotypes with MiXCR, one entry per CDR3 protein. This sample has 45,000 to 55,000 distinct CDR3 sequences, with around 4.7% found just once. Every receptor here comes from a female donor in good health.

Of note for this clonotype: One base away lies a much larger clone, so this may be a sequencing read error. The V and J genes are TRBV28 and TRBJ2-1; no firm D call. In germline, CDR1 is MDHEN, CDR2 SYDVKM. The ends were cut back, 9 bases at V and 2 bases at J, with 14 bases in the middle. This CDR3 region has 14 residues. The CDR3 DNA is TGTGCCAGAGGCCCAGTTGGTACCTACAATGAGCAGTTCTTC. It codes for CARGPVGTYNEQFF.

This clonotype showed up many times. The chain has TRBV28 and TRBJ2-2; 7 bases align to TRBD1. CDR1 and CDR2 (germline): MDHEN, SYDVKM. J was trimmed by 5 bases and V by 2 bases; bases with no gene match: 5. The CDR3 is 15 residues long. The CDR3 nucleotides read TGTGCCAGCAGTTTACGAGGGGGCGGAACCGGGGAGCTGTTTTTT. This gives the protein CASSLRGGGTGELFF.

This clonotype has only a few counts. The chain is built from TRBV14 and TRBJ1-1; D is possibly TRBD1 (5 bases). CDR3 size: 16 residues. V lost 0 bases, J lost 5 bases, and 16 bases lay in between. Germline CDR1 SGHDN, CDR2 FVKESK. The CDR3 bases are TGTGCCAGCAGCCAAGATTTGCCCGGGGGGGGGACTGAAGCTTTCTTT. Protein sequence: CASSQDLPGGGTEAFF. Complete variable domain (other parts from reference TRBV14 and TRBJ1-1): EAGVTQFPSHSVIEKGQTVTLRCDPISGHDNLYWYRRVMGKEIKFLLHFVKESKQDESGMPNNRFLAERTGGTYSTLKVQPAELEDSGVYFCASSQDLPGGGTEAFFGQGTRLTVV.

This clonotype has at least ten counts. The rearrangement uses TRBV5-5 and TRBJ2-7; D gene ambiguous. V was pared by 1 base and J by 4 bases, with 9 bases between. Germline loops: CDR1 SGHKS, CDR2 YYEKEE (reference sequence). CDR3 length: 13 residues. This CDR3 is CASSLSPFYEQYF. Written as DNA, the CDR3 is TGTGCCAGCAGCTTGTCCCCGTTTTACGAGCAGTACTTC.

This clonotype was seen many times. The genes are TRBV7-2 and TRBJ2-7; D gene uncertain. This CDR3 has 15 residues. Germline V CDR1 and CDR2: SGHTA, FQGNSA. Deletions cut 6 bases from V and 0 bases from J, with 15 bases between. The chain's CDR3 is CASSISRASSYEQYF. Written as DNA, the CDR3 is TGTGCCAGCAGTATCTCCCGGGCTAGCTCCTACGAGCAGTACTTC.

This clonotype showed up many times. The chain joins TRBV7-9 to TRBJ2-1, with 7 positions matching TRBD2. CDR1 is SEHNR and CDR2 is FQNEAQ in the germline V gene (reference sequence). V trimming: 3 bases; J trimming: 10 bases; junction bases outside the gene matches: 9. The CDR3 covers 14 residues. Here the CDR3 reads CASSFTGSGKEQFF. DNA for the CDR3: TGTGCCAGCAGCTTTACCGGGAGCGGGAAGGAGCAGTTCTTC. Full variable domain (rest looked up from reference TRBV7-9 and TRBJ2-1): DTGVSQNPRHKITKRGQNVTFRCDPISEHNRLYWYRQTLGQGPEFLTYFQNEAQLEKSRLLSDRFSAERPKGSFSTLEIQRTEQGDSAMYLCASSFTGSGKEQFFGPGTRLTVL.

This clonotype showed up many times. The chain combines TRBV20-1 with TRBJ2-2; D uncertain. Per germline, CDR1 DFQATT and CDR2 SNEGSKA (reference sequence). Trimming pared 6 bases from V and 7 bases from J, leaving 15 bases between. CDR3 size: 13 residues. CDR3 sequence reads: CSADLSNNGELFF. The CDR3 region has the DNA TGCAGTGCGGATCTTAGCAATAACGGGGAGCTGTTTTTT.

This clonotype was observed a handful of times. The chain uses TRBV29-1 and TRBJ1-2, with unresolved D. Looked up from germline, CDR1 is SQVTM and CDR2 is ANQGSEA. This CDR3 contains 11 residues. V lost 2 bases, J lost 5 bases, and 6 bases lay in between. The chain's CDR3 is CSVESGYGYTF. Written as DNA, the CDR3 is TGCAGCGTTGAATCAGGATATGGCTACACCTTC.

This clonotype turned up a few times. V usage is TRBV23-1 and J usage is TRBJ1-3, with D uncertain. TRBV23-1 is given ORF status, its function remaining uncertain. The ends were cut back, 7 bases at V and 1 base at J, with 14 bases in the middle. The CDR3 extends over 15 amino acids. The CDR3: CASKRARVSGNTIYF. DNA for the CDR3: TGCGCCAGCAAAAGGGCAAGGGTTTCTGGAAACACCATATATTTT.

On this clonotype: A single base separates this from a much larger clone, so it may be a read error. The rearrangement uses TRBV20-1 and TRBJ1-2; weak D call: TRBD1 (6 bases). The length of the CDR3 is 15 residues. CDR1 is DFQATT and CDR2 is SNEGSKA in the germline V gene (reference sequence). CDR3 amino acids: CSAIGQKIFNYGCTF. Here the CDR3 DNA reads TGCAGTGCTATTGGACAGAAAATTTTTAACTATGGCTGCACCTTC.

This clonotype was observed at least ten times. In nucleotides, the CDR3 is TGCAGTGCTAGTCTTTCCGGTGAAGGGCATCAGCCCCAGCATTTT. This sequence encodes CSASLSGEGHQPQHF. The gene calls are TRBV20-1 and TRBJ1-5, with D uncertain. The V end was cut by 3 bases, the J end by 5 bases, with 17 bases between. CDR1 is DFQATT, CDR2 SNEGSKA, per germline (reference sequence). There are 15 residues in the CDR3.

This clonotype was recorded at least ten times. The chain joins TRBV27 to TRBJ2-7; 11 bases are a match to TRBD1. CDR1 MNHEY and CDR2 SMNVEV come from the germline V gene (reference sequence). The V and J ends lost 6 bases and 5 bases, in that order; junction bases with no gene match: 15. The CDR3 contains 17 residues. The CDR3 reads CASRLYHPGQGEHEQYF. CDR3 sequence (DNA): TGTGCCAGCAGACTCTACCATCCGGGACAGGGGGAGCACGAGCAGTACTTC.

This clonotype occurred many times. CDR3 loop: CASSAHNEQFF. The CDR3 bases are TGTGCCAGCAGCGCCCACAATGAGCAGTTCTTC. The V and J genes are TRBV6-5 and TRBJ2-1; D gene ambiguous. V was clipped by 6 bases and J by 5 bases, with 5 bases between them. Germline V gives CDR1 MNHEY, CDR2 SVGAGI. CDR3 size: 11 residues.

On this clonotype: This may be a read error: a much more frequent sequence differs by one nucleotide. This chain joins TRBV27 and TRBJ1-2; D perhaps matches TRBD1 (5 bases). There are 15 residues in the CDR3. CDR1 MNHEY and CDR2 SMNVEV come from the germline V gene (reference sequence). In DNA, the CDR3 is TGTGCCAGCAGTTTAACAGGAGGCCCTAACTATGGCTACAACTTC. Its protein product is CASSLTGGPNYGYNF.

V and J are TRBV5-1 and TRBJ2-5, with D perhaps TRBD1 (5 bases). Germline assignment: CDR1 SGHRS and CDR2 YFSETQ. Trimming removed 0 bases from V and 2 bases from J, with 5 bases in between. This CDR3 is built from 13 residues. The CDR3 loop is CASSLEGQETQYF. The CDR3, as DNA: TGCGCCAGCAGCTTGGAGGGGCAAGAGACCCAGTACTTC.

The CDR3 bases are TGCAGCGTTGGGGGGCTAAACACCGGGGAGCTGTTTTTT. Encoded protein: CSVGGLNTGELFF. The chain joins TRBV29-1 to TRBJ2-2; tentatively, D is TRBD1 (6 bases). V was clipped by 4 bases and J by 2 bases, with 8 bases between them. This CDR3 spans 13 amino acids. Germline CDR1 is SQVTM and CDR2 is ANQGSEA.

Notes on this clonotype: A much larger clone lies one base from this, so it may be a read error. This likely comes from a read error, as the CDR3 has no conserved phenylalanine or tryptophan at its end. The rearrangement uses TRBV29-1 and TRBJ2-7; 8 bases agree with TRBD1. The CDR3 consists of 14 residues. V lost 4 bases to trimming and J lost 0 bases; unmatched junction nucleotides: 5. Germline loops: CDR1 SQVTM, CDR2 ANQGSEA. The CDR3 coding sequence is TGCAGCGTTGTGAGGACAGGGAGCTCCTACGAGCAGTACTGC. Translated, it gives CSVVRTGSSYEQYC.

This clonotype appeared many times. The CDR3: CAISEVPVNTEAFF. The CDR3 DNA reads TGTGCCATCAGTGAGGTCCCAGTGAACACTGAAGCTTTCTTT. The chain carries TRBV10-3 and TRBJ1-1; D not certain. V was cut by 2 bases and J by 0 bases, with 7 bases left in between. The CDR3 has 14 residues. Germline V gene data show CDR1 as ENHRY and CDR2 as SYGVKD.

As for this clonotype: Given a much more abundant clone one base away, this may be a read error. The V gene is TRBV28, the J gene TRBJ2-7, with D perhaps TRBD2 (5 bases). Looked up from germline, CDR1 is MDHEN and CDR2 is SYDVKM. The CDR3 covers 14 residues. V was pared by 10 bases and J by 1 base, with 17 bases between. This CDR3 reads CATISGDRSYEQYF. CDR3 coding DNA: TGTGCCACAATTTCCGGGGATAGATCCTACGAGCAGTACTTC.

In this sample, this clonotype turned up a few times. The V and J genes are TRBV7-2 and TRBJ2-5, with D unclear. In germline, CDR1 is SGHTA, CDR2 FQGNSA. Trimming pared 1 base from V and 4 bases from J, leaving 7 bases between. This CDR3 comprises 13 residues. The CDR3 reads CASSLVWGETQYF. In DNA, the CDR3 is TGTGCCAGCAGCTTAGTGTGGGGAGAGACCCAGTACTTC. Based on the CDR3 plus reference TRBV7-2 and TRBJ2-5, the full variable domain is GAGVSQSPSNKVTEKGKDVELRCDPISGHTALYWYRQSLGQGLEFLIYFQGNSAPDKSGLPSDRFSAERTGGSVSTLTIQRTQQEDSAVYLCASSLVWGETQYFGPGTRLLVL.

This clonotype was picked up many times. This chain uses TRBV7-9 with TRBJ2-1, with TRBD2 matching 7 bases. The germline V gene encodes CDR1 SEHNR and CDR2 FQNEAQ (reference sequence). The CDR3 sequence is 16 residues long. V gave up 4 bases and J gave up 4 bases; unmatched junction bases: 10. CDR3 region: CASSYYSGTIYNEQFF. As DNA, the CDR3 is TGTGCCAGCAGCTATTACTCCGGGACTATATACAATGAGCAGTTCTTC.

This clonotype was counted ten times or more. V usage is TRBV20-1 and J usage is TRBJ2-2, with TRBD2 as a possible D gene (6 bases). Germline loops: CDR1 DFQATT, CDR2 SNEGSKA (reference sequence). The CDR3 loop spans 14 amino acids. V gave up 3 bases and J gave up 4 bases, with 12 bases separating them. The CDR3 spells CSARKGLFTGELFF. In nucleotides, the CDR3 is TGCAGTGCTAGGAAGGGACTGTTCACCGGGGAGCTGTTTTTT.